This T cell receptor (beta chain) came from a study of chemoradiotherapy in HPV16-positive cancers. This clone has just a few counts. The CDR3 is 15 residues long. Germline V gene data show CDR1 as SGHNT and CDR2 as YYREEE (reference sequence). V gave up 1 base and J gave up 6 bases, with 15 bases separating them. The method was immunoSEQ multiplex PCR; TCRdb's version includes in-frame clones alone and lacks a portion of them. The sample records about 7,000 clones, approximately 88% being singletons. This specimen consisted of tumor tissue, obtained from a patient who underwent chemoradiotherapy. The clonotype was recovered from a human donor with HPV-associated anogenital cancer. V is TRBV5-4 and J is TRBJ2-3, with D maybe TRBD2 (6 bases). The CDR3 protein is CASSLKGTPADTQYF. CDR3 bases: TGTGCCAGCAGCTTGAAGGGGACTCCTGCGGATACGCAGTATTTT.